This passage covers 25 T cell receptor beta chains from one sample sequenced in a study of T cell changes during pregnancy in multiple sclerosis. Clones were sequenced by immunoSEQ multiplex PCR, and TCRdb holds only the in-frame ones, with some missing. The table shows about 84,000 clones, with about 94% occurring only once. The sample here was peripheral blood, taken in the third trimester of pregnancy. The origin of the receptors is a female donor with multiple sclerosis, enrolled in a pregnancy study.

The CDR3: CASSSHPGGGEQYF. The DNA of the CDR3 is TGTGCCAGCAGTTCCCACCCGGGGGGGGGCGAGCAGTACTTC. V and J are TRBV7-3 and TRBJ2-7; 8 bases match TRBD2. Germline V gives CDR1 SGHTA, CDR2 FQGTGA. The CDR3 has 14 residues. The V segment lost 6 bases and the J segment 6 bases; nucleotides outside the gene matches: 10.

The gene calls are TRBV19 and TRBJ2-5, with 9 bases that match TRBD2. The CDR3 extends over 14 amino acids. V shed 5 bases, J shed 5 bases, and the junction held 6 bases outside the gene matches. The germline V gene has CDR1 LNHDA and CDR2 SQIVND (reference sequence). The CDR3 sequence is CASSPFSGGETQYF. CDR3 coding DNA: TGTGCCAGTAGTCCCTTCAGCGGGGGGGAGACCCAGTACTTC.

The rearrangement links TRBV10-3 to TRBJ1-1, with TRBD1 as a possible D gene (6 bases). The CDR3 is made up of 13 amino acids. V was trimmed by 6 bases and J by 6 bases, leaving 14 bases between them. Germline assignment: CDR1 ENHRY and CDR2 SYGVKD. CDR3 nucleotides: TGTGCCATCAGCACAGGGATTTGGGCTGAAGCTTTCTTT. This codes for CAISTGIWAEAFF.

In this sample, this clone turned up once. This chain joins TRBV10-2 and TRBJ1-6; D is perhaps TRBD1 (5 bases). CDR1 WSHSY and CDR2 SAAADI come from the germline V gene. This CDR3 has 15 amino acids. V was clipped by 7 bases and J by 8 bases, with 18 bases between them. CDR3 amino acids: CASKKDTYGDSPLHF. Written as DNA, the CDR3 is TGCGCCAGCAAGAAGGACACCTATGGGGATTCACCCCTCCACTTT.

The chain carries TRBV11-2 and TRBJ1-5; the D gene is possibly TRBD1 (5 bases). CDR3 length: 14 residues. Germline values: CDR1 SGHAT, CDR2 FQNNGV. Trimming shortened V by 4 bases and J by 9 bases, and 16 bases separated the two germline ends. The CDR3 protein is CASSSAGTGWPQHF. In DNA, the CDR3 is TGTGCCAGCAGCTCCGCCGGGACTGGGTGGCCCCAGCATTTT.

The chain couples TRBV18 to TRBJ2-1, with 7 bases lining up with TRBD2. Losses at the gene ends were 2 bases for V and 4 bases for J; bases not matched to a gene: 5. The CDR3 covers 15 residues. The germline V gene encodes CDR1 KGHSH and CDR2 LQKENI. CDR3 residues: CASSPLAGEYNEQFF. Written as DNA, the CDR3 is TGTGCCAGCTCACCATTGGCGGGGGAATACAATGAGCAGTTCTTC.

This chain links TRBV6-1 with TRBJ1-2; D unresolved. With 4 bases removed from V and 8 bases from J, the gap between germline ends came to 11 bases. Germline V gives CDR1 MNHNS, CDR2 SASEGT. This CDR3 region has 12 residues. The CDR3 nucleotides are TGTGCCAGCAGTGTGGGCAGTCTGGGCTACACCTTC. The encoded protein is CASSVGSLGYTF.

The chain uses TRBV29-1 and TRBJ1-2, with TRBD1 matching over 9 bases. Losses at the gene ends were 0 bases for V and 7 bases for J; bases not matched to a gene: 3. The CDR3 is 13 residues long. CDR1 is SQVTM, CDR2 ANQGSEA, per germline. DNA for the CDR3: TGCAGCGTTGAAGATCGACAGGGGGGTGGCTACACCTTC. Amino acid sequence: CSVEDRQGGGYTF.

V gene TRBV30 combines with J gene TRBJ1-6; 8 bases are a match to TRBD1. The CDR3 extends over 15 amino acids. The ends lost 8 bases at V and 0 bases at J; junction bases unmatched: 6. From germline, CDR1 is GTSNPN and CDR2 SVGIG (reference sequence). CDR3 in amino acids: CAGQDRGSYNSPLHF. CDR3 coding DNA: TGTGCCGGACAAGACAGGGGCTCCTATAATTCACCCCTCCACTTT.

This chain joins TRBV25-1 and TRBJ2-1, with TRBD1 identical over 7 bases. The germline V gene encodes CDR1 MGHDK and CDR2 SYGVNS. The J segment lost 4 bases and the V segment lost 8 bases, leaving 8 bases of the junction unmatched. The CDR3 runs 14 residues. CDR3 nucleotides: TGTGCCAGCGGATTCCGGGACAGTTACAATGAGCAGTTCTTC. It yields the protein CASGFRDSYNEQFF.

This chain connects TRBV9 to TRBJ2-1, with D possibly being TRBD2 (5 bases). Deletions cut 2 bases from V and 2 bases from J, with 11 bases between. This CDR3 is built from 15 residues. Germline V CDR1 and CDR2: SGDLS, YYNGEE. The CDR3 nucleotides read TGTGCCAGCAGCGTTGAGGGATCGACCTACAATGAGCAGTTCTTC. It yields the protein CASSVEGSTYNEQFF.

V gene TRBV2 combines with J gene TRBJ2-1; 15 nucleotides agree with TRBD2. The germline CDR1 and CDR2 sequences are SNHLY and FYNNEI. CDR3 length equals 15 residues. J lost 5 bases, V lost 7 bases, and 3 bases had no gene match. The CDR3 bases are TGTGCCAGCACCAGGACTAGCGGGGGGGACAATGAGCAGTTCTTC. It translates to CASTRTSGGDNEQFF.

The gene calls are TRBV7-6 and TRBJ2-5; 8 nucleotides agree with TRBD2. J gave up 2 bases and V 0 bases, and 11 bases lay outside the gene matches. Germline V lookup: CDR1 SGHVS, CDR2 FNYEAQ. This CDR3 spans 18 amino acids. This CDR3 reads CASSLAPAGGPIQETQYF. The CDR3, as DNA: TGTGCCAGCAGCTTAGCGCCCGCGGGGGGACCAATTCAAGAGACCCAGTACTTC.

This clone was detected a few times. The chain is built from TRBV18 and TRBJ1-5; D is undetermined. V lost 3 bases and J lost 5, with 8 bases in between. This CDR3 contains 13 residues. Per the germline V gene, CDR1 is KGHSH and CDR2 is LQKENI. This chain's CDR3 is CASSPVADQPQHF. DNA for the CDR3: TGTGCCAGCTCACCTGTAGCCGATCAGCCCCAGCATTTT.

The rearrangement joins TRBV18 to TRBJ1-5; D not certain. This CDR3 contains 14 residues. Germline V gene sequence: CDR1 KGHSH, CDR2 LQKENI. Trimming stripped 3 bases from V and 1 base from J, with 7 bases between. This CDR3 reads CASSPGRSNQPQHF. DNA of the CDR3: TGTGCCAGCTCACCGGGGAGAAGCAATCAGCCCCAGCATTTT. Filled out from reference TRBV18 and TRBJ1-5, the complete variable domain reads NAGVMQNPRHLVRRRGQEARLRCSPMKGHSHVYWYRQLPEEGLKFMVYLQKENIIDESGMPKERFSAEFPKEGPSILRIQQVVRGDSAAYFCASSPGRSNQPQHFGDGTRLSIL.

This chain links TRBV19 with TRBJ1-4; 7 bases align to TRBD1. The CDR3 covers 14 residues. With V trimmed by 4 bases and J by 5 bases, 4 bases remained unmatched. The germline CDR1 and CDR2 sequences are LNHDA and SQIVND (reference sequence). CDR3 sequence: CASSTRDSNEKLFF. The CDR3 coding sequence is TGTGCCAGTAGTACTCGGGACAGCAATGAAAAACTGTTTTTT.

This clone was observed a handful of times. The chain is built from TRBV29-1 and TRBJ1-2, with 7 bases fitting TRBD1. This CDR3 is built from 13 residues. V gave up 4 bases and J gave up 5 bases; unmatched junction bases: 7. Germline assignment: CDR1 SQVTM and CDR2 ANQGSEA. Written as DNA, the CDR3 is TGCAGCGTTGCATGGACAGGAACTTATGGCTACACCTTC. Translation gives CSVAWTGTYGYTF.

The chain is built from TRBV9 and TRBJ2-1; D gene ambiguous. The CDR3 sequence is 15 residues long. Trimming stripped 0 bases from V and 1 base from J, with 8 bases between. Germline CDR1 SGDLS, CDR2 YYNGEE. The CDR3 loop reads CASSVDGGSYNEQFF. The DNA for the CDR3 is TGTGCCAGCAGCGTAGATGGCGGATCCTACAATGAGCAGTTCTTC.

The V gene is TRBV29-1, the J gene TRBJ2-7, with TRBD1 identical over 8 bases. Germline V CDR1 and CDR2: SQVTM, ANQGSEA. The CDR3 runs to 13 residues. After removal of 4 bases from V and 2 bases from J, the junction contained 4 bases not matched to a gene. CDR3 region: CSVAGGDTYEQYF. CDR3 in DNA: TGCAGCGTTGCAGGGGGCGACACCTACGAGCAGTACTTC.

This clone was seen only once. The CDR3 sequence: CASSWTGGMVSPLHF. In nucleotides, the CDR3 is TGTGCCAGCAGTTGGACAGGGGGAATGGTATCACCCCTCCACTTT. The chain uses TRBV6-5 and TRBJ1-6; 10 bases agree with TRBD1. The germline V gene has CDR1 MNHEY and CDR2 SVGAGI. The CDR3 extends over 15 amino acids. V lost 4 bases and J lost 10; bases outside the gene matches: 7.

This sequence joins TRBV13 and TRBJ1-1; D call uncertain. Trimming pared 0 bases from V and 8 bases from J, leaving 4 bases between. From germline, CDR1 is PRHDT and CDR2 FYEKMQ (reference sequence). CDR3 length: 11 residues. The CDR3 DNA reads as TGTGCCAGCAGCTTAGGCCTGGAAGCTTTCTTT. It codes for CASSLGLEAFF. The variable domain in full, completed from reference TRBV13 and TRBJ1-1, reads AAGVIQSPRHLIKEKRETATLKCYPIPRHDTVYWYQQGPGQDPQFLISFYEKMQSDKGSIPDRFSAQQFSDYHSELNMSSLELGDSALYFCASSLGLEAFFGQGTRLTVV.

The V gene is TRBV7-9, the J gene TRBJ2-7; tentative D call: TRBD2 (6 bases). V lost 6 bases and J lost 6, with 12 bases in between. There are 12 residues in the CDR3. The germline CDR1 and CDR2 sequences are SEHNR and FQNEAQ (reference sequence). The CDR3 region is CASSGTSPEQYF. The CDR3 coding sequence is TGTGCCAGCAGTGGGACTTCTCCCGAGCAGTACTTC. The whole variable domain, filled in from reference TRBV7-9 and TRBJ2-7, reads DTGVSQNPRHKITKRGQNVTFRCDPISEHNRLYWYRQTLGQGPEFLTYFQNEAQLEKSRLLSDRFSAERPKGSFSTLEIQRTEQGDSAMYLCASSGTSPEQYFGPGTRLTVT.

A remark on this clone: Germline is not matched at one junction end, which may reflect a read error. V gene TRBV6-4 combines with J gene TRBJ1-6, with no clear D. Per the germline V gene, CDR1 is MRHNA and CDR2 is SNTAGT. The length of the CDR3 is 10 residues. The DNA of the CDR3 is TGTGCCAGCAGTGATTTGGTTGCGGACTTT. This sequence encodes CASSDLVADF.

The rearrangement links TRBV19 to TRBJ1-5; D gene uncertain. The germline V and J ends were trimmed by 1 base and 4 bases, with 14 bases remaining between them. The CDR3 length is 16 residues. Germline CDR1 LNHDA, CDR2 SQIVND (reference sequence). The CDR3 sequence: CASSIGALVGNQPQHF. CDR3 in DNA: TGTGCCAGTAGTATAGGGGCCCTGGTTGGGAATCAGCCCCAGCATTTT.

The J gene is TRBJ1-5, the V gene TRBV5-4, with 7 bases that match TRBD1. Unmatched junction bases numbered 11, after V lost 4 bases and J lost 7 bases. Germline CDR1 is SGHNT and CDR2 is YYREEE (reference sequence). The CDR3 loop spans 15 amino acids. For the CDR3, the DNA is TGTGCCAGCAGCCCCGGGACAGAAATCGGGCAGCCCCAGCATTTT. Translation: CASSPGTEIGQPQHF.